Following are 17 T cell receptor beta chains from one sample sequenced in a study of T cells in Graves' hyperthyroidism and ophthalmopathy. The investigators amplified TCR beta CDR3 regions from RNA transcripts. HTBI primers were employed in a first-round RT-PCR of the TCR CDR3. From the multiplex PCR reads, TCRdb called clonotypes with MiXCR, one entry per CDR3 protein. The sample carries around 500,000 distinct CDR3 sequences, around 14% recorded once. The sequenced material came from blood. The receptor set was obtained from a woman aged 18-29 years with Graves' hyperthyroidism.

A few counts support this clonotype. The CDR3 coding sequence is TGTGCCACCAGTGATGGACAGGGCTTGAACACTGAAGCTTTCTTT. Protein product: CATSDGQGLNTEAFF. V and J are TRBV24-1 and TRBJ1-1; 8 bases map to TRBD1. Germline CDR1 and CDR2: KGHDR and SFDVKD. The CDR3 has 15 residues. V gave up 3 bases and J gave up 0 bases; unmatched junction bases: 2.

The chain couples TRBV24-1 to TRBJ2-3; TRBD2 agrees at 7 bases. Germline CDR1 and CDR2: KGHDR and SFDVKD. This CDR3 is 17 amino acids long. Unmatched junction bases numbered 9, after V lost 2 bases and J lost 2 bases. DNA for the CDR3: TGTGCCACCAGTGATTCTCATTTGAGCGGGAACACAGATACGCAGTATTTT. Amino acids: CATSDSHLSGNTDTQYF.

The chain combines TRBV19 with TRBJ1-3, with D perhaps TRBD1 (6 bases). V was clipped by 7 bases and J by 0 bases, with 10 bases between them. Germline-derived CDR1 and CDR2 are LNHDA and SQIVND (reference sequence). This CDR3 has 14 amino acids. The CDR3 nucleotides read TGTGCCAGTACCCCGACAGGCTCTGGAAACACCATATATTTT. Protein product: CASTPTGSGNTIYF.

In this sample, this clonotype turned up many times. The chain joins TRBV19 to TRBJ2-5; 7 bases match TRBD1. V dropped 4 bases and J dropped 5; count of bases not matched to a gene: 10. In germline, CDR1 is LNHDA, CDR2 SQIVND (reference sequence). The CDR3 consists of 15 residues. This chain's CDR3 is CASSRRGRTDETQYF. CDR3 sequence (DNA): TGTGCCAGTAGTAGAAGGGGGCGAACGGACGAGACCCAGTACTTC.

There are a few counts of this clonotype. This may stem from a read error, because a much larger clone lies one nucleotide away. The V gene is TRBV11-3, the J gene TRBJ1-1; D not certain. There are 12 residues in the CDR3. Germline CDR1 and CDR2: SGHNT and YENEEA. CDR3 amino acids: CGSSFTWAEAFF. In DNA form, the CDR3 reads TGTGGCAGCAGCTTTACATGGGCCGAAGCTTTCTTT.

This clonotype was counted many times. The V and J genes are TRBV7-6 and TRBJ1-1, with TRBD1 matching over 8 bases. The germline gives CDR1 SGHVS, CDR2 FNYEAQ. CDR3 length equals 12 residues. The trim removed 5 bases at V and 7 bases at J, leaving 3 bases unmatched. The CDR3 DNA reads as TGTGCCAGCAGCGGGGGGACAGGTGAAGCTTTCTTT. Translating it yields CASSGGTGEAFF.

The chain links TRBV27 to TRBJ2-5; D remains unclear. In germline, CDR1 is MNHEY, CDR2 SMNVEV (reference sequence). The V gene lost 4 bases and the J gene lost 0 bases, with 12 bases spanning the gap. This CDR3 has 15 amino acids. The CDR3 coding sequence is TGTGCCAGCAGTTCGAGTAGGATCCACCAAGAGACCCAGTACTTC. This sequence encodes CASSSSRIHQETQYF.

This clonotype was observed many times. V is TRBV18 and J is TRBJ2-2; 7 bases fit TRBD2. The CDR3 is 16 amino acids. Germline V CDR1 and CDR2: KGHSH, LQKENI. The trim removed 2 bases at V and 5 bases at J, leaving 8 bases unmatched. The CDR3: CASSPFGRSGTGELFF. In DNA, the CDR3 is TGTGCCAGCTCACCATTCGGGAGGTCCGGGACCGGGGAGCTGTTTTTT.

The chain uses TRBV19 and TRBJ2-2, with unresolved D. Between the trimmed V and J ends, which lost 0 bases and 10 bases, there was a span of 12 bases. The CDR3 runs to 14 residues. Germline V gene lookup returns CDR1 LNHDA and CDR2 SQIVND (reference sequence). The CDR3 nucleotides read TGTGCCAGTAGTATAGATCGACGCTCCGAGGAGCTGTTTTTT. Its translation: CASSIDRRSEELFF. Full variable domain (remainder filled in from reference TRBV19 and TRBJ2-2): DGGITQSPKYLFRKEGQNVTLSCEQNLNHDAMYWYRQDPGQGLRLIYYSQIVNDFQKGDIAEGYSVSREKKESFPLTVTSAQKNPTAFYLCASSIDRRSEELFFGEGSRLTVL.

V and J are TRBV20-1 and TRBJ1-2; 10 nucleotides line up with TRBD1. The CDR3 runs 14 residues. Germline CDR1 and CDR2: DFQATT and SNEGSKA (reference sequence). V trimming: 5 bases; J trimming: 6 bases; junction bases outside the gene matches: 9. The CDR3 region has the DNA TGCAGTGCTCCTTGGACAGGGGGTGCGCATGGCTACACCTTC. Protein sequence: CSAPWTGGAHGYTF.

V is TRBV19 and J is TRBJ1-4; D unclear. The germline V gene encodes CDR1 LNHDA and CDR2 SQIVND (reference sequence). The V end lost 3 bases, the J end lost 8 bases, and 7 bases lay between the germline ends. The CDR3 is made up of 12 amino acids. The CDR3 DNA reads TGTGCCAGTAGTATCTTAAGCGAAAAACTGTTTTTT. It translates to CASSILSEKLFF.

This clonotype was picked up many times. Germline and junction disagree at one end, which may indicate a read error. V and J are TRBV2 and TRBJ1-5; TRBD1 aligns across 8 bases. This CDR3 has 15 amino acids. CDR1 is SNHLY and CDR2 is FYNNEI in the germline V gene. CDR3 amino acids: CASSEGQGGLQPQHF. The CDR3, as DNA: TGTGCCAGCAGCGAAGGACAGGGCGGGCTTCAGCCCCAGCATTTT.

This clonotype was observed at least ten times. V and J are TRBV7-2 and TRBJ2-1, with 8 nucleotides matching TRBD2. The CDR3 has 16 amino acids. The germline gives CDR1 SGHTA, CDR2 FQGNSA. Germline trimming cut 10 bases from V and 6 bases from J; bases unmatched to any gene: 17. CDR3 nucleotides: TGTGCCACCACGTTGGGGAGCGGGAGTACGGGCAATGAGCAGTTCTTC. Protein product: CATTLGSGSTGNEQFF.

This clonotype was detected many times. The rearrangement links TRBV4-1 to TRBJ2-5; 9 nucleotides match TRBD2. Germline-derived CDR1 and CDR2 are MGHRA and YSYEKL. This CDR3 has 18 amino acids. V was pared by 2 bases and J by 5 bases, with 15 bases of the junction left unmatched. In DNA form, the CDR3 reads TGCGCCAGCAGCCAACGGGCGCCGCCTAGCGGGATGGGGGAGACCCAGTACTTC. It specifies CASSQRAPPSGMGETQYF.

This clonotype turned up a few times. The J gene is TRBJ2-3, the V gene TRBV20-1; TRBD2 aligns across 7 bases. Germline values: CDR1 DFQATT, CDR2 SNEGSKA (reference sequence). V lost 3 bases and J lost 2; bases outside the gene matches: 11. This CDR3 spans 16 amino acids. The CDR3 here is CSASHPSGGVTDTQYF. In nucleotides, the CDR3 is TGCAGTGCTAGTCATCCCAGTGGGGGGGTCACAGATACGCAGTATTTT.

This clonotype was seen many times. This chain links TRBV19 with TRBJ1-3; D is ambiguous. Germline lookup yields CDR1 LNHDA and CDR2 SQIVND (reference sequence). This CDR3 spans 14 amino acids. V lost 5 bases and J 4 bases, leaving 12 bases between the germline ends. CDR3 in amino acids: CASSQKVFGNTIYF. CDR3 DNA sequence: TGTGCCAGTAGTCAGAAAGTCTTCGGAAACACCATATATTTT.

This clonotype was seen many times. This chain links TRBV5-6 with TRBJ1-1, with 9 bases matching TRBD1. Trimming cost V 3 bases and J 3 bases; bases outside gene matches: 6. Germline V gene lookup returns CDR1 SGHDT and CDR2 YYEEEE. The CDR3 is made up of 15 amino acids. CDR3: CASSYWDREYTEAFF. In nucleotides, the CDR3 is TGTGCCAGCAGCTACTGGGACAGGGAATACACTGAAGCTTTCTTT.